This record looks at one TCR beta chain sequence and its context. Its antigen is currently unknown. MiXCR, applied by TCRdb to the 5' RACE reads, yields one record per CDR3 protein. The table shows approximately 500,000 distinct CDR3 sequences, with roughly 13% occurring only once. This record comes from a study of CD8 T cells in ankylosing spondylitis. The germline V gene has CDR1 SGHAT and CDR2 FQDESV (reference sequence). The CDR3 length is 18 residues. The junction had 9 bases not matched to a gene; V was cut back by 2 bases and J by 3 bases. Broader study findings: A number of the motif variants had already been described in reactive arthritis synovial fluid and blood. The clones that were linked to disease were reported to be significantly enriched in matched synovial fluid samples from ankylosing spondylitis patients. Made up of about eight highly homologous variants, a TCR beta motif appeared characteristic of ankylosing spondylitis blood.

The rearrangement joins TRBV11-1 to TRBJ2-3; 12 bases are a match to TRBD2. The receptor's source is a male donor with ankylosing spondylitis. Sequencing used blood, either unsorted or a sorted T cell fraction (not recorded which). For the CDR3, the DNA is TGTGCCAGCAGCTTAACATCATCGACTAGCGGGAGAACAGATACGCAGTATTTT. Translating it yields CASSLTSSTSGRTDTQYF.